The sequence of this TCR beta chain was determined in a study of T cell responses to AZD1222 COVID-19 vaccine. Study-wide results and limits: Two AZD1222 administrations were followed by greater Spike-specific TCR breadth and depth. Variant regions that are unmutated are reportedly the target of nearly half of spike-specific TCRs. Possibly, clonal diversity was underestimated; donors were largely white British and included more females. At baseline, seropositivity was found in only a handful of AZD1222 recipients.

Looked up from germline, CDR1 is SEHNR and CDR2 is FQNEAQ (reference sequence). Trimming cost V 4 bases and J 0 bases; bases outside gene matches: 9. The CDR3 totals 19 residues. Comment on this clone: The target antigen is unknown.

The assay was immunoSEQ multiplex PCR, and TCRdb's table has in-frame clones only and misses some. Among 95,000 to 130,000 clones listed, roughly nine tenths were seen once. J is TRBJ2-1 and V is TRBV7-9; 13 bases line up with TRBD2. The sequence came from an adult who received the AZD1222 COVID-19 vaccine. The source was peripheral blood, collected 28 days after the second AZD1222 dose. The CDR3: CASSSGTSGTPSSYNEQFF. In DNA form, the CDR3 reads TGTGCCAGCAGCTCGGGGACTAGCGGGACCCCCAGCTCCTACAATGAGCAGTTCTTC.